This T cell receptor (beta chain) derives from a study of liver allograft versus peripheral blood T cells (dated by TCRdb to about 2020). Concerning the study at large: In liver transplant recipients, the study looked at T cell receptor repertoires in the peripheral blood and set them against the repertoires found within the transplanted livers. Overall results and qualifications from the work: T cell receptor repertoires inside liver allografts were reported to be different from the repertoires detected in peripheral blood.

The data were produced on an Illumina MiSeq. The raw public data were reprocessed by TCRdb itself: fastp quality trimming at Q25, MiXCR clonotype calling, in-frame beta chains only. Rows are combined by CDR3 protein, so each entry shows the most common genes and DNA. This sample is represented by 5,600 or so distinct CDR3 sequences; approximately 15% of them were singletons. The top ten clones comprise 2.5% to 3% of the sample. This clonotype is assessed as medium-sized (0.01 to 0.1%). Its antigen is still unknown. The sample holds no much larger clone one base away, and base qualities are not on file. In the germline V gene, CDR1 corresponds to SGHTA and CDR2 to FQGNSA. CDR3 length: 13 amino acids, cysteine to phenylalanine. The CDR3 DNA has 39 bases and is translated from base 1. V is pared back by 3 bases and J by 5 bases, with 10 bases lying between the germline termini.

The rearranged segments are TRBV7-2 and TRBJ1-2, with TRBD1 tentatively as D gene (5 bases match). This receptor was identified in a human patient who had a liver transplant. Following a transplant, some T lymphocytes may have been derived from the graft donor. The DNA sequence is as follows: TGTGCCAGCAGCTTGGGGGAACCATATGGCTACACCTTC. Its translation is CASSLGEPYGYTF.